Below, 8 T cell receptor beta chains from the same sample are listed, as sequenced in a study of blood T cell repertoires in COVID-19. The table came from immunoSEQ multiplex PCR; TCRdb's copy has only in-frame clones and leaves some out. The sample consists of over 200,000 clones, approximately 86% of them appearing once. The sample consisted of peripheral blood. These receptor sequences come from a human donor in a cohort sampled during active COVID-19.

The genes are TRBV11-2 and TRBJ2-7; no clear D gene. V was trimmed by 4 bases and J by 3 bases, leaving 13 bases between them. Germline V gene sequence: CDR1 SGHAT, CDR2 FQNNGV. This CDR3 is 14 amino acids long. The CDR3 region has the DNA TGTGCCAGCAGCTCCGGGTCCTTGGGCTACGAGCAGTACTTC. Translation gives CASSSGSLGYEQYF.

J is TRBJ2-7 and V is TRBV10-2; 9 positions match TRBD1. This CDR3 is built from 14 residues. Trimming took 5 bases from V and 5 from J; bases not matched to a gene: 7. Germline values: CDR1 WSHSY, CDR2 SAAADI. Here the CDR3 reads CASSKPGQGHEQYF. The CDR3 nucleotides read TGCGCCAGCAGTAAACCGGGACAGGGCCACGAGCAGTACTTC.

V gene TRBV12-3 or TRBV12-4 combines with J gene TRBJ1-1; D gene ambiguous. The CDR3 totals 13 residues. Deletions cut 0 bases from V and 7 bases from J, with 9 bases between. CDR3 DNA sequence: TGTGCCAGCAGTTTAGCGCTTCGGGGTGAAGCTTTCTTT. This gives the protein CASSLALRGEAFF.

The chain uses TRBV5-4 and TRBJ2-3; 10 bases align to TRBD2. Germline V gene sequence: CDR1 SGHNT, CDR2 YYREEE (reference sequence). This CDR3 is 17 amino acids long. The V segment lost 4 bases and the J segment 2 bases; nucleotides outside the gene matches: 10. CDR3 DNA: TGTGCCAGCAGCGACCTAGGTAGCGGGGGGAACACAGATACGCAGTATTTT. Residues: CASSDLGSGGNTDTQYF.

In nucleotides, the CDR3 is TGTGCCAGCAGTTTATCGGAGACAGCCAGCTACGAGCAGTACTTC. Its protein product is CASSLSETASYEQYF. The V call is TRBV27, the J call TRBJ2-7, with D perhaps TRBD1 (5 bases). The CDR3 loop spans 15 amino acids. Per the germline V gene, CDR1 is MNHEY and CDR2 is SMNVEV (reference sequence). Trimming left V 0 bases short and J 3 bases short, with 12 bases between.

This chain uses TRBV7-6 with TRBJ2-5; the D is unclear. The CDR3 runs to 12 residues. The V end was cut by 5 bases, the J end by 2 bases, with 6 bases between. The germline gives CDR1 SGHVS, CDR2 FNYEAQ. The CDR3, as DNA: TGTGCCAGCAGCCGCTATCAAGAGACCCAGTACTTC. This translates into CASSRYQETQYF.

This clone was detected once. V usage is TRBV9 and J usage is TRBJ2-7, with 8 bases lining up with TRBD2. The CDR3 is made up of 15 amino acids. The V segment lost 4 bases and the J segment 2 bases; nucleotides outside the gene matches: 8. Germline V lookup: CDR1 SGDLS, CDR2 YYNGEE. In DNA form, the CDR3 reads TGTGCCAGCAGCCCGTTGCGGGAGGCCCCCTACGAGCAGTACTTC. As protein: CASSPLREAPYEQYF.

The chain carries TRBV6-5 and TRBJ1-5; tentative D call: TRBD1 (5 bases). The CDR3 extends over 14 amino acids. V was trimmed by 6 bases and J by 3 bases, leaving 12 bases between them. The germline V gene has CDR1 MNHEY and CDR2 SVGAGI. CDR3 in DNA: TGTGCCAGCAGGAGGGGAGGGGACAATCAGCCCCAGCATTTT. Its translation is CASRRGGDNQPQHF.